These 18 T cell receptor beta chains were all obtained from the same sample, sequenced in a study of cytomegalovirus exposure and HLA in healthy donors. PCR employed 60 Vbeta and 13 Jbeta primers. Here immunoSEQ multiplex PCR was the method, and the copy in TCRdb shows in-frame clones only, minus some. Among roughly 60,000 clones listed, roughly 84% were seen once. The sample taken for sequencing was PBMCs. All receptors derive from a man aged 25-45 years in good health and CMV-seronegative.

The V call is TRBV4-1, the J call TRBJ2-5; 14 nucleotides match TRBD2. Matching the DNA end better, TRBJ2-7 makes the J call doubtful. Germline CDR1 and CDR2: MGHRA and YSYEKL. This CDR3 contains 16 residues. The CDR3 bases are TGCGCCAGCAGCCACGGACTAGCGGGAGGTACCTACGAGCAGTACTTC. It yields the protein CASSHGLAGGTYEQYF.

The V and J genes are TRBV7-9 and TRBJ2-5; 7 bases fit TRBD1. The DNA end is more similar to TRBJ2-7, so the J call may be wrong. From germline, CDR1 is SEHNR and CDR2 FQNEAQ (reference sequence). There are 15 residues in the CDR3. The CDR3 loop reads CASSLDRDRLNEQYF. In nucleotides, the CDR3 is TGTGCCAGCAGCTTAGACCGGGACAGACTGAACGAGCAGTACTTC.

The rearrangement links TRBV5-5 to TRBJ1-6; 7 bases fit TRBD1. Germline loops: CDR1 SGHKS, CDR2 YYEKEE (reference sequence). The CDR3 has 18 amino acids. With V trimmed by 0 bases and J by 0 bases, 6 bases remained unmatched. The CDR3 nucleotides are TGTGCCAGCAGCTTGGGTGACAGGGATCTCTCCTATAATTCACCCCTCCACTTT. It translates to CASSLGDRDLSYNSPLHF. Complete variable domain (other parts from reference TRBV5-5 and TRBJ1-6): DAGVTQSPTHLIKTRGQQVTLRCSPISGHKSVSWYQQVLGQGPQFIFQYYEKEERGRGNFPDRFSARQFPNYSSELNVNALLLGDSALYLCASSLGDRDLSYNSPLHFGNGTRLTVT.

This rearrangement joins TRBV4-2 to TRBJ2-3, with TRBD2 identical over 10 bases. Germline CDR1 and CDR2: LGHNA and YNFKEQ. The J segment lost 3 bases and the V segment lost 0 bases, leaving 6 bases of the junction unmatched. The CDR3 is 17 amino acids. The CDR3 loop reads CASSQEEAGGRTDTQYF. Here the CDR3 DNA reads TGTGCCAGCAGCCAAGAGGAAGCGGGGGGGCGTACAGATACGCAGTATTTT.

CDR3: CASSLVGLALEVDTQYF. The CDR3 nucleotides are TGTGCCAGCAGCTTAGTCGGCCTAGCGTTGGAGGTAGATACGCAGTATTTT. The rearrangement joins TRBV7-9 to TRBJ2-3, with D possibly TRBD2 on 6 matching bases. The CDR3 loop spans 17 amino acids. V lost 1 base to trimming and J lost 5 bases, with 19 bases between them. From germline, CDR1 is SEHNR and CDR2 FQNEAQ (reference sequence).

V is TRBV7-9 and J is TRBJ1-4; 7 nucleotides line up with TRBD1. Germline loops: CDR1 SEHNR, CDR2 FQNEAQ (reference sequence). The V segment lost 5 bases and the J segment 4 bases; nucleotides outside the gene matches: 7. The CDR3 runs 15 residues. The CDR3 region has the DNA TGTGCCAGCAGCATCCTGACAGGGAGTAATGAAAAACTGTTTTTT. Translating it yields CASSILTGSNEKLFF.

The chain recombines TRBV6-1 with TRBJ2-7; TRBD1 aligns across 9 bases. V was pared by 2 bases and J by 4 bases, with 6 bases of the junction left unmatched. Germline CDR1 MNHNS, CDR2 SASEGT. The CDR3 is 15 residues long. CDR3 sequence: CASSEKGTGSYEQYF. In DNA form, the CDR3 reads TGTGCCAGCAGTGAAAAAGGGACAGGGAGTTACGAGCAGTACTTC.

The chain uses TRBV7-2 and TRBJ2-3; 12 positions agree with TRBD2. The ends lost 7 bases at V and 1 base at J; junction bases unmatched: 6. CDR1 SGHTA and CDR2 FQGNSA come from the germline V gene. The CDR3 is 16 residues long. DNA for the CDR3: TGTGCCAGCACCCGACTAGCGGGAGTTGGCACAGATACGCAGTATTTT. The encoded protein is CASTRLAGVGTDTQYF.

The J gene is TRBJ2-3, the V gene TRBV6-6; 9 positions match TRBD1. Germline V gives CDR1 MNHNY, CDR2 SVGAGI (reference sequence). J was trimmed by 2 bases and V by 9 bases; bases with no gene match: 3. This CDR3 region has 13 residues. CDR3 loop: CASGQGNTDTQYF. CDR3 DNA: TGTGCCAGTGGACAGGGGAACACAGATACGCAGTATTTT.

This chain links TRBV6-4 with TRBJ2-6, with no clear D. The CDR3 runs 13 residues. The V and J ends lost 6 bases and 4 bases respectively, with 7 bases between them. Germline assignment: CDR1 MRHNA and CDR2 SNTAGT. The DNA of the CDR3 is TGTGCCAGCAGGCCTAACGGGGCCAACGTCCTGACTTTC. Its translation is CASRPNGANVLTF.

Concerning this clone itself: One end of the junction is discordant with germline, which a read error may explain. This CDR3 reads CSSSEDLGGDEKLFF. CDR3 nucleotide sequence: TGTTCCAGCAGCGAAGATCTCGGCGGGGATGAAAAACTGTTTTTT. V and J are TRBV7-9 and TRBJ1-4; D unresolved. CDR1 is SEHNR and CDR2 is FQNEAQ in the germline V gene (reference sequence). The length of the CDR3 is 15 residues.

The chain recombines TRBV2 with TRBJ2-1; D call uncertain. The germline V and J ends were trimmed by 9 bases and 10 bases, with 7 bases remaining between them. The CDR3 extends over 9 amino acids. The germline V gene has CDR1 SNHLY and CDR2 FYNNEI. The CDR3 here is CASGQEQFF. DNA of the CDR3: TGTGCCAGTGGCCAGGAGCAGTTCTTC.

The DNA of the CDR3 is TGTGCCAGCAGCTTAGGGCAGGGGTCCACGTGGGGCAATCAGCCCCAGCATTTT. This encodes CASSLGQGSTWGNQPQHF. This sequence joins TRBV11-2 and TRBJ1-5; possibly TRBD1 for D (6 bases). Germline CDR1 and CDR2: SGHAT and FQNNGV. The CDR3 sequence is 18 residues long. V shed 1 base and J shed 2 bases, with 18 bases lying between them.

V usage is TRBV20-1 and J usage is TRBJ1-1; TRBD1 might be the D (5 bases). V was clipped by 6 bases and J by 7 bases, with 12 bases between them. Germline V CDR1 and CDR2: DFQATT, SNEGSKA (reference sequence). The CDR3 sequence is 11 residues long. For the CDR3, the DNA is TGCAGTGCGCTCAGGGCGGATGAAGCTTTCTTT. Translation: CSALRADEAFF.

This chain joins TRBV5-1 and TRBJ2-7, with D maybe TRBD2 (6 bases). V was shortened by 0 bases and J by 0 bases, with 10 bases between the two germline ends. There are 15 residues in the CDR3. The germline CDR1 and CDR2 sequences are SGHRS and YFSETQ. The CDR3 sequence: CASSLVSGLSYEQYF. CDR3 bases: TGCGCCAGCAGCTTGGTCTCGGGACTCTCCTACGAGCAGTACTTC.

The chain employs TRBV19 and TRBJ1-5, with 12 positions matching TRBD1. The V gene's germline CDR1 is LNHDA and CDR2 SQIVND (reference sequence). This CDR3 spans 15 amino acids. The ends lost 6 bases at V and 7 bases at J; junction bases unmatched: 7. This chain's CDR3 is CASREGTGGLQPQHF. CDR3 nucleotide sequence: TGTGCCAGTAGGGAAGGGACAGGGGGCTTGCAGCCCCAGCATTTT.

The V call is TRBV19, the J call TRBJ2-7, with 9 bases lining up with TRBD1. Germline CDR1 LNHDA, CDR2 SQIVND (reference sequence). The junction had 6 bases not matched to a gene; V was cut back by 6 bases and J by 6 bases. CDR3 length: 13 amino acids. CDR3 amino acids: CASSPSTGGEQYF. CDR3 nucleotide sequence: TGTGCCAGTAGCCCCTCGACAGGGGGCGAGCAGTACTTC.

The chain couples TRBV5-1 to TRBJ2-1, with a tentative D call TRBD1 (6 bases). The CDR3 contains 15 residues. V was clipped by 4 bases and J by 4 bases, with 15 bases between them. Per germline, CDR1 SGHRS and CDR2 YFSETQ. The CDR3 region is CASSPTDSAYNEQFF. DNA of the CDR3: TGCGCCAGCAGCCCGACGGACAGCGCTTACAATGAGCAGTTCTTC.